Described below is a single T cell receptor (beta chain) sequence and its context. No antigen is known for it. Base qualities are not at hand, and no much larger clone is one base apart. Flow cytometry had shown CD8+CD57+ cell expansion in the patients selected for sequencing. Every patient had severe acquired aplastic anemia, diagnosed using the International Study of Aplastic Anemia and Agranulocytosis and Camitta criteria. At the time blood was sampled, none of the patients had received any therapy. TCR repertoires of sorted CD4+ and CD8+ blood T cells from severe aplastic anemia patients and healthy subjects were deep-sequenced in the study. Patients were enrolled under clinicaltrials.gov protocols 00001620, 01623167, 00001397, 00071045, 00081523 and 00961064 in the USA. Ficoll-Paque density gradient centrifugation was used to isolate peripheral blood mononuclear cells. Before DNA extraction, CD4+ and CD8+ T cells were sorted by FACS or by magnetic beads.

This sample stems from a study of CD8+CD57+ T cells in acquired aplastic anemia (dated by TCRdb to about 2018). Background on the whole study: A mean of approximately 3 ug of DNA, ranging from roughly 0.19 to 27.4 ug, was extracted from sorted CD4+ and CD8+ cells. A CD8+CD57+ expansion meant a frequency higher than the mean frequency seen in healthy subjects. The paper's findings and limits, for the study overall: CD8+ Simpson's diversity did not differ significantly between patients and healthy controls (P=0.060). Fewer than 30 CD8+ CDR3 sequences were found in both patients and controls but appeared to be highly expressed in patients and within the immunodominant clones of the patients.

TCR beta VDJ combination and CDR3 sequence profiling used genomic DNA as the template. An Illumina HiSeq 2000 was the platform used for TCR repertoire sequencing. The authors' pipeline ran thus. Repertoires were assessed using TRBV/TRBJ rearrangement plots, CDR3 size and DJ length profiles, and Simpson's diversity index. The most abundant DNA sequence in the deep sequencing data was taken as the immunodominant clone. CDR3 amino acid sequences were screened for sharing across subjects and compared with published repertoires and the VDJdb database. Using fastp trimming at Q25 and MiXCR clonotype assembly, TCRdb reanalyzed the public sequencing data and kept in-frame beta chains. Merged by CDR3 protein, the rows form single entries marked with the most common genes and DNA. It is TCRdb's table, rather than the study itself, that gives the V and J calls and clone size. The table for this sample lists some 160,000 distinct CDR3 sequences; approximately 44% of them were counted only once. The biggest ten clones account for about 2.9% of the sample.

The CDR3 holds 11 amino acids from the cysteine to the phenylalanine. Just the 33-base CDR3 DNA is kept, in frame starting at base 1. V and J are truncated by 4 bases and 12 bases respectively, leaving an intervening sequence of 12 bases. As encoded in the germline V gene (reference sequence), CDR1 is LNHDA while CDR2 is SQIVND. This sequence uses TRBV19 and TRBJ1-1, with a tentative D gene TRBD1 over 6 matching bases. This sequence was found in a human donor with aplastic anemia. Source material: sorted CD4+, CD8+, or CD8+CD57+ T cells (not recorded which) from PBMCs. The DNA sequence is as follows: TGTGCCAGTAGTAACAGGGTAAGGACTTTCTTT. Its product reads: CASSNRVRTFF.